This entry lists 19 T cell receptor beta chains sequenced from one sample in a study of radiation and T cells in renal cell carcinoma. TCRdb's table, derived via immunoSEQ multiplex PCR, lists solely in-frame clones and lacks some. The table shows 100,000 to 150,000 clones, with roughly 80% occurring only once. Documented time point: baseline pretreatment blood. Indicated treatment: 15 Gy SBRT to primary tumor, nephrectomy 4 weeks later. The sequencing used blood, collected from a patient whose treatment included radiotherapy and nephrectomy. The receptors derive from a woman aged 60-70 years with renal cell carcinoma.

The chain couples TRBV2 to TRBJ1-3; D call uncertain. Per germline, CDR1 SNHLY and CDR2 FYNNEI. The CDR3 is 14 residues long. V lost 5 bases to trimming and J lost 1 base, with 9 bases between them. CDR3 region: CASSLRPSGNTIYF. The CDR3 coding sequence is TGTGCCAGCAGTTTACGGCCATCTGGAAACACCATATATTTT.

The V call is TRBV7-9, the J call TRBJ1-1; no clear D gene. The CDR3 is 12 amino acids. Germline CDR1 SEHNR, CDR2 FQNEAQ (reference sequence). With 2 bases removed from V and 7 bases from J, the gap between germline ends came to 8 bases. This chain's CDR3 is CASSLRGYEAFF. The CDR3 DNA follows: TGTGCCAGCAGCTTACGCGGATATGAAGCTTTCTTT.

The V gene is TRBV28, the J gene TRBJ1-3; 8 bases are shared with TRBD1. Germline CDR1 and CDR2: MDHEN and SYDVKM. CDR3 size: 15 residues. V dropped 3 bases and J dropped 2; count of bases not matched to a gene: 3. CDR3 sequence: CASSFTQGAGNTIYF. CDR3 DNA sequence: TGTGCCAGCAGTTTTACACAGGGGGCTGGAAACACCATATATTTT.

The V and J genes are TRBV28 and TRBJ1-4, with TRBD1 identical over 8 bases. CDR1 and CDR2 (germline): MDHEN, SYDVKM. Germline trimming cut 4 bases from V and 5 bases from J; bases unmatched to any gene: 9. The CDR3 is 16 amino acids. The CDR3 region has the DNA TGTGCCAGCAGTTCCCTCGACAGGGGACCGAATGAAAAACTGTTTTTT. The encoded protein is CASSSLDRGPNEKLFF.

The V and J genes are TRBV2 and TRBJ2-5; D is perhaps TRBD2 (6 bases). V dropped 7 bases and J dropped 1 base, with 10 bases sitting between them. Germline CDR1 SNHLY, CDR2 FYNNEI. This CDR3 spans 13 amino acids. The CDR3 DNA reads TGTGCCAGCACCGGGGGTCTCCAAGAGACCCAGTACTTC. Translation: CASTGGLQETQYF.

The CDR3 spells CASSQESTGGLGNIQYF. Written as DNA, the CDR3 is TGCGCCAGCAGCCAAGAGTCTACAGGGGGTCTCGGAAACATTCAGTACTTC. The chain couples TRBV4-1 to TRBJ2-4; 8 bases match TRBD1. J lost 6 bases, V lost 0 bases, and 10 bases had no gene match. The CDR3 is 17 residues long. The germline CDR1 and CDR2 sequences are MGHRA and YSYEKL.

V usage is TRBV9 and J usage is TRBJ2-3; D remains unclear. CDR1 and CDR2 (germline): SGDLS, YYNGEE. CDR3 length: 13 residues. Trimming pared 4 bases from V and 3 bases from J, leaving 9 bases between. CDR3 bases: TGTGCCAGCAGCTTCTCGGAGACAGATACGCAGTATTTT. Its translation: CASSFSETDTQYF.

This rearrangement joins TRBV6-1 to TRBJ1-2, with D maybe TRBD1 (6 bases). Germline lookup yields CDR1 MNHNS and CDR2 SASEGT. Trimming removed 1 base at V and 3 bases at J, with 12 bases between. The CDR3 has 15 residues. The CDR3 nucleotides are TGTGCCAGCAGTGAAGGAGGGGGGGTAGACTATGGCTACACCTTC. Translating gives CASSEGGGVDYGYTF.

The chain has TRBV6-1 and TRBJ1-2; D ambiguous. The CDR3 consists of 12 residues. Per the germline V gene, CDR1 is MNHNS and CDR2 is SASEGT. Trimming cost V 8 bases and J 6 bases, with 13 bases left between them. CDR3 coding DNA: TGTGCCAGCTCGGTTGGAGTCAATGGCTACACCTTC. Translating it yields CASSVGVNGYTF.

The chain links TRBV29-1 to TRBJ2-5; 12 bases align to TRBD2. The ends lost 3 bases at V and 2 bases at J; junction bases unmatched: 1. The germline V gene encodes CDR1 SQVTM and CDR2 ANQGSEA. This CDR3 comprises 14 residues. CDR3 DNA sequence: TGCAGCGTTGACGGACTAGCGGGGCAAGAGACCCAGTACTTC. It yields the protein CSVDGLAGQETQYF.

This chain connects TRBV5-1 to TRBJ2-2, with a possible D match to TRBD1 (5 bases). This CDR3 contains 15 residues. V was cut by 0 bases and J by 2 bases, with 8 bases left in between. Germline V gene data show CDR1 as SGHRS and CDR2 as YFSETQ. The CDR3 loop reads CASSLEQVNTGELFF. CDR3 nucleotide sequence: TGCGCCAGCAGCTTGGAACAGGTTAACACCGGGGAGCTGTTTTTT.

The J gene is TRBJ2-7, the V gene TRBV9, with 9 bases matching TRBD2. The J segment lost 4 bases and the V segment lost 0 bases, leaving 8 bases of the junction unmatched. Per the germline V gene, CDR1 is SGDLS and CDR2 is YYNGEE. The CDR3 extends over 16 amino acids. The CDR3 protein is CASSVEGSGSIYEQYF. The CDR3 nucleotides are TGTGCCAGCAGCGTAGAGGGTAGCGGGAGTATTTACGAGCAGTACTTC. The variable domain in full, completed from reference TRBV9 and TRBJ2-7, reads DSGVTQTPKHLITATGQRVTLRCSPRSGDLSVYWYQQSLDQGLQFLIQYYNGEERAKGNILERFSAQQFPDLHSELNLSSLELGDSALYFCASSVEGSGSIYEQYFGPGTRLTVT.

This rearrangement joins TRBV7-2 to TRBJ2-3; 12 nucleotides agree with TRBD2. V lost 4 bases, J lost 3 bases, and 5 bases stayed unmatched. CDR3 size: 16 residues. Germline V gene lookup returns CDR1 SGHTA and CDR2 FQGNSA. The chain's CDR3 is CASSWRLAGDTDTQYF. For the CDR3, the DNA is TGTGCCAGCAGCTGGCGACTAGCGGGAGATACAGATACGCAGTATTTT. Combining the CDR3 with reference TRBV7-2 and TRBJ2-3 gives the whole variable domain GAGVSQSPSNKVTEKGKDVELRCDPISGHTALYWYRQSLGQGLEFLIYFQGNSAPDKSGLPSDRFSAERTGGSVSTLTIQRTQQEDSAVYLCASSWRLAGDTDTQYFGPGTRLTVL.

The rearrangement joins TRBV4-2 to TRBJ1-2; tentative D call: TRBD1 (5 bases). V was pared by 0 bases and J by 0 bases, with 11 bases between. The CDR3 has 16 residues. Germline V gene lookup returns CDR1 LGHNA and CDR2 YNFKEQ. CDR3 nucleotide sequence: TGTGCCAGCAGCCAAGATCGCCAGGGAGCTAACTATGGCTACACCTTC. Its translation is CASSQDRQGANYGYTF.

In regard to this clone: Other DNA sequences from this sample encode an identical CDR3 as well. The V call is TRBV19, the J call TRBJ1-5, with D hard to call. CDR3 length: 12 residues. Between the trimmed V and J ends, which lost 3 bases and 7 bases, there was a span of 7 bases. Germline V gives CDR1 LNHDA, CDR2 SQIVND (reference sequence). CDR3 amino acids: CASSIGRQPQHF. DNA of the CDR3: TGTGCCAGTAGTATCGGGCGGCAGCCCCAGCATTTT.

The V gene is TRBV6-6, the J gene TRBJ1-4; perhaps TRBD1 as D (5 bases). The germline V and J ends were trimmed by 2 bases and 12 bases, with 13 bases remaining between them. The V gene's germline CDR1 is MNHNY and CDR2 SVGAGI (reference sequence). The length of the CDR3 is 13 residues. The DNA for the CDR3 is TGTGCCAGCAGTTACCCCGAGGGGATCGAACTGTTTTTT. Its translation is CASSYPEGIELFF.

The chain has TRBV7-9 and TRBJ1-5; D uncertain. Deletions cut 5 bases from V and 2 bases from J, with 4 bases between. The CDR3 is 12 amino acids. Germline values: CDR1 SEHNR, CDR2 FQNEAQ (reference sequence). Here the CDR3 reads CASSDGNQPQHF. CDR3 DNA sequence: TGTGCCAGCAGCGACGGCAATCAGCCCCAGCATTTT.

The rearrangement uses TRBV7-2 and TRBJ2-3; tentatively, D is TRBD2 (5 bases). Germline CDR1 reads SGHTA; CDR2 reads FQGNSA. The CDR3 loop spans 16 amino acids. V lost 1 base to trimming and J lost 4 bases, with 15 bases between them. This CDR3 is CASSLDLSSIADTQYF. Here the CDR3 DNA reads TGTGCCAGCAGCTTAGACCTATCTAGCATCGCAGATACGCAGTATTTT.

This rearrangement joins TRBV9 to TRBJ2-7, with 7 bases aligning to TRBD1. This CDR3 is 16 amino acids long. The V gene end was trimmed by 0 bases and the J gene end by 9 bases; junction bases not matched to a gene: 15. CDR1 is SGDLS, CDR2 YYNGEE, per germline. CDR3 DNA: TGTGCCAGCAGCGTAGGACGTTCGGCTGGACAGGCGGGGCAGTACTTC. Its protein product is CASSVGRSAGQAGQYF.